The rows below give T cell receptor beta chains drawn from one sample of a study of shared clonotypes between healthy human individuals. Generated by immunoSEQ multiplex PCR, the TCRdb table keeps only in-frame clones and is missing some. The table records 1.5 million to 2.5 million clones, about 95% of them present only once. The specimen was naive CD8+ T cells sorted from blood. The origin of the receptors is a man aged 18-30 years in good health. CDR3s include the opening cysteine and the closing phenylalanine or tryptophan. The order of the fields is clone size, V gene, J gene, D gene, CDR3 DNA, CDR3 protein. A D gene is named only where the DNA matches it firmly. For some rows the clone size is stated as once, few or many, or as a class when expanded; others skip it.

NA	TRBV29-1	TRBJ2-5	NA	TGCAGCGTTTTGGGGTGGGGAGAGACCCAGTACTTC	CSVLGWGETQYF
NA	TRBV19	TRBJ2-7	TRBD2	TGTGCCAGTAGTGCTTCGACTAGCAGCATATACGAGCAGTACTTC	CASSASTSSIYEQYF
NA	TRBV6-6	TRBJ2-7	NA	TGTGCCAGCAGTAACTCCCTCGAGCAGTACTTC	CASSNSLEQYF
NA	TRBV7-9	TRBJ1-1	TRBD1	TGTGCCAGCGATCCGGGACAGGGTAGGCCTGAAGCTTTCTTT	CASDPGQGRPEAFF
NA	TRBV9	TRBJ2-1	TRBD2	TGTGCCAGCAGCTATAGCGGGAGGGCCCTCGATGAGCAGTTCTTC	CASSYSGRALDEQFF
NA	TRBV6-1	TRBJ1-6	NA	TGTGCCAGCAGTGAAGGCAGGGAGGCCTCCTATAATTCACCCCTCCACTTT	CASSEGREASYNSPLHF
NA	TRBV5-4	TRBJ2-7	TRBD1	TGTGCCAGCAGCGTGCCGGGACAGCTATTAGACGAGCAGTACTTC	CASSVPGQLLDEQYF
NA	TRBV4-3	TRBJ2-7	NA	TGCGCCAGCAGCCAGGCAGGGGATAGCTCCTACGAGCAGTACTTC	CASSQAGDSSYEQYF
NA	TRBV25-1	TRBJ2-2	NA	TGTGCCAGCCGGAAGGACAGCTACACCGGGGAGCTGTTTTTT	CASRKDSYTGELFF
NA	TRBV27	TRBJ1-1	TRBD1	TGTGCCAGCAGTTTAGGGGGACAGGGGGCCTTCTTT	CASSLGGQGAFF
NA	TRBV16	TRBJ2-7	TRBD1	TGTGCCAGCAGCCAATCCGGGACAGTCTACGAGCAGTACTTC	CASSQSGTVYEQYF
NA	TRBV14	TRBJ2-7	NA	TGTGCCAGCAGCCAGTTGACAGCCTCCTACGAGCAGTACTTC	CASSQLTASYEQYF
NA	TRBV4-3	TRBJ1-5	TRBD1	TGCGCCAGCAGCCAAGATTGGGGGACAGGGCGGACGGAGCCCCAGCATTTT	CASSQDWGTGRTEPQHF
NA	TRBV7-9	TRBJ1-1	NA	TGTGCCAGCAGCCTACCACAAGACACTGAAGCTTTCTTT	CASSLPQDTEAFF
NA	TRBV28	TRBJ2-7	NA	TGTGCCAGCAGTCCCGGGACTTTATACGAGCAGTACTTC	CASSPGTLYEQYF
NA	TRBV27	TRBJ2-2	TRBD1	TGTGCCAGCAGCCCACAGGGGAGATTGGCCGGGGAGCTGTTTTTT	CASSPQGRLAGELFF
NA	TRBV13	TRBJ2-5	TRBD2	TGTGCCAGCAGCTTAGGACTAGCGGGAGGTGAGACCCAGTACTTC	CASSLGLAGGETQYF
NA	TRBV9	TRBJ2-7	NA	TGTGCCAGCAGCGTAGCTGGAGGGAGAAACGAGCAGTACTTC	CASSVAGGRNEQYF
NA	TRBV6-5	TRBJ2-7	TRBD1	TGTGCCAGCAGCCGGACAGGGGACTACGAGCAGTACTTC	CASSRTGDYEQYF
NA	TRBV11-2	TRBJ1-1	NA	TGTGCCAGCAGCCTCGGGGTCGAAGCTTTCTTT	CASSLGVEAFF
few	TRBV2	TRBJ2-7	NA	TGTGCCAGCAGTGAAAACTACGAGCAGTACTTC	CASSENYEQYF
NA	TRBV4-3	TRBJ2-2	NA	TGCGCCAGCAGCCAAGGCTCGGCAGGGGCCACCGGGGAGCTGTTTTTT	CASSQGSAGATGELFF